This TCR beta chain stems from a study of tumor and adjacent non-tumor tissue in lung cancer. Looking at the study overall: Some 3.9 million productive TCRbeta reads were obtained per sample on average.

This clonotype was seen repeatedly, ten times or more. Its antigen is unknown. RNA was extracted from bulk tissue without any cell sorting. This CDR3 is built from 16 residues. V was shortened by 1 base and J by 1 base, with 16 bases between the two germline ends. Germline V gene data show CDR1 as DFQATT and CDR2 as SNEGSKA (reference sequence). The study's findings and limits: Compared with tumor, normal lung showed significantly lower TCR diversity.

TCRbeta libraries were built with three rounds of nested PCR, modified from ARM-PCR. MiXCR, applied by TCRdb to the multiplex PCR reads, yields one record per CDR3 protein. The sample has 90,000 to 110,000 distinct CDR3 sequences; roughly 77% are singletons. Source material: lung tumor tissue. This rearrangement joins TRBV20-1 to TRBJ1-1, with a possible D match to TRBD1 (6 bases). The TCR comes from a woman aged 55-70 years with non-small cell lung cancer. The CDR3 bases are TGCAGTGCTAGAGGCGTAGAGAGGACAGCGAACACTGAAGCTTTCTTT. Translated, it gives CSARGVERTANTEAFF.